This T cell receptor (beta chain) was found in a study of CD8 T cells in Susac syndrome (dated by TCRdb to between 2018 and 2021). Background for the entire study: Whether CD8+ T cell activation and differentiation in Susac syndrome was antigen driven was tested using repertoire sequencing. Clonality of the CD8+ T cell repertoire was compared between about a dozen healthy donors, some 14 Susac syndrome patients and approximately 16 multiple sclerosis patients.

From the germline V gene (reference sequence), CDR1 is MNHEY and CDR2 is SMNVEV. V lost 6 bases and J lost 9 bases; the stretch between them is 12 bases long. From its cysteine to its phenylalanine, the CDR3 spans 12 amino acids. The CDR3 DNA has 36 bases and is translated from base 1. Peripheral blood CD8+ and CD4+ T cells from healthy donors, Susac syndrome patients and multiple sclerosis patients were profiled using high-throughput TCR beta sequencing. Multiple sclerosis controls were treatment-naive patients with stable or active relapsing-remitting disease fulfilling revised McDonald criteria. Bulk CD8+ and CD4+ T cells were purified by magnetic negative isolation, whereas CD8+ TEMRA cells were enriched by FACS. Blood was collected in EDTA tubes and processed within 24 hours, with PBMCs isolated through density gradient centrifugation. PBMCs intended for TCR sequencing were cryopreserved in liquid nitrogen and were subsequently thawed in a 37 degrees C water bath. The sorted or isolated CD4+, CD8+ and CD8+ TEMRA cells had a purity of 90% or higher.

Overall study outcomes, separate from this receptor: The number of individuals in the TCR sequencing and HLA analysis was acknowledged as relatively small.

As concerns this clonotype: Its antigen remains unidentified. The sample holds no much larger clone one base away, and base qualities are not on file.

RNA was extracted with the RNeasy kit and about 0.5 to 1 ug was reverse transcribed using random hexamers. The immunoSEQ multiplex PCR assay, covering 54 Vbeta and 13 Jbeta segments, was used to amplify TCR beta CDR3 regions. PCR amplification bias was corrected by using a synthetic template baseline for primer optimization and computational correction. Per the authors' processing: Reads were annotated to V, D and J genes per IMGT and analyzed with immunoSEQ Analyzer, keeping only productive sequences. Clonality was calculated as one minus the Shannon entropy normalized by log2 of the number of productive unique sequences. For each patient and control, public and private clones were evaluated within the 100 most prevalent clones. Susac-specific clones were defined as absent from healthy and MS cohorts, 850 to 1,300 published viral clones and other ImmuneACCESS disease sequences. TCRdb trimmed public reads at Q25 via fastp, called clones via MiXCR and kept in-frame beta chains. Each CDR3 protein gets just one entry, which takes the most common genes and DNA from the rows behind it. The V and J calls were not made by the authors but by TCRdb's processing. Across this sample there are roughly 200,000 distinct CDR3 sequences, with 85% to 95% seen only once. The ten biggest clones cover about 0.15% of the sample.

The chain joins TRBV27 to TRBJ2-1; no D segment can be confidently identified. The receptor's source is a human donor with multiple sclerosis. Sample: CD8+ T cells from PBMCs. The DNA reads TGTGCCAGCAGAGACACTATTTTTGAGCAGTTCTTC. This translates into CASRDTIFEQFF.